Below, 2 T cell receptor beta chains from the same sample are listed, as sequenced in a study of blood T cells in healthy people across ages. Alongside a J-beta primer mix, a sample-barcoded 5' primer served in a second PCR lasting about 7 to 12 cycles. TCRdb redid the calling of the 5' RACE reads with MiXCR, one entry per CDR3 protein. The sample consists of around 1,800,000 distinct CDR3 sequences, about two fifths of them appearing once. Sequenced material: blood. These receptors were taken from a human donor in good health.

The rearrangement links TRBV10-3 to TRBJ2-1, with 11 bases lining up with TRBD2. The germline V gene encodes CDR1 ENHRY and CDR2 SYGVKD. J was trimmed by 5 bases and V by 6 bases; bases with no gene match: 6. The CDR3 is made up of 15 amino acids. CDR3 DNA: TGTGCCATCAGCCGAGGGACTAGCGGTAACAATGAGCAGTTCTTC. Protein: CAISRGTSGNNEQFF.

In this sample, this clonotype turned up a few times. This rearrangement joins TRBV5-1 to TRBJ1-1; tentative D call: TRBD1 (6 bases). CDR3 length: 15 residues. Trimming stripped 0 bases from V and 4 bases from J, with 13 bases between. Germline CDR1 SGHRS, CDR2 YFSETQ. Written as DNA, the CDR3 is TGCGCCAGCAGCTTGGATCCAGGGGTGGCCACTGAAGCTTTCTTT. It translates to CASSLDPGVATEAFF. Full variable domain (outside the CDR3, taken from reference TRBV5-1 and TRBJ1-1): KAGVTQTPRYLIKTRGQQVTLSCSPISGHRSVSWYQQTPGQGLQFLFEYFSETQRNKGNFPGRFSGRQFSNSRSEMNVSTLELGDSALYLCASSLDPGVATEAFFGQGTRLTVV.